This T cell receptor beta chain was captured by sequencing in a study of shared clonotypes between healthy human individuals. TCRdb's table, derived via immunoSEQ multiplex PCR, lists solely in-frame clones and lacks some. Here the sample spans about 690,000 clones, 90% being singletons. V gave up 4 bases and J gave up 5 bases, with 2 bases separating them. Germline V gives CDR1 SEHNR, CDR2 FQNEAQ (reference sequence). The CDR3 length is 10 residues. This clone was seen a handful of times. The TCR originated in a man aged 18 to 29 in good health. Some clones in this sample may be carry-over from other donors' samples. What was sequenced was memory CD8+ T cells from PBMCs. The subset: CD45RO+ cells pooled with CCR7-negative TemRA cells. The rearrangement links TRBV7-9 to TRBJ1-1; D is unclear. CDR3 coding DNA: TGTGCCAGCAGCTCAACTGAAGCTTTCTTT. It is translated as CASSSTEAFF.